This T cell receptor beta chain was sequenced for a study of technical replicates of blood from a few donors. Method: immunoSEQ multiplex PCR; TCRdb's copy keeps in-frame clones and lacks some. In the table there are about 71,000 clones, about nine tenths of which are singletons. This CDR3 is 18 amino acids long. V was clipped by 0 bases and J by 1 base, with 15 bases between them. CDR1 and CDR2 from the germline V gene are LGHNT and FRNRAP. This receptor was taken from a human donor in good health. The sample was T cells isolated from PBMCs. The chain uses TRBV12-5 and TRBJ1-4, with D tentatively TRBD1 (5 bases). DNA for the CDR3: TGTGCTAGTGGTTTGGTTTATAGTAGGACATTAACTAATGAAAAACTGTTTTTT. Encoded protein: CASGLVYSRTLTNEKLFF.